One and the same sample provided the 15 T cell receptor beta chains below, sequenced in a study of T cells in Graves' hyperthyroidism and ophthalmopathy. The TCR beta CDR3 regions underwent amplification using RNA transcripts as the source. The HTBI set primed first-round TCR CDR3 RT-PCR. Via MiXCR, TCRdb re-called the multiplex PCR reads, giving one row per CDR3 protein. The table shows about 290,000 distinct CDR3 sequences, with about 14% occurring only once. Sequencing was carried out using blood. These receptors were obtained from a woman aged 25-40 years with Graves' hyperthyroidism that later progressed to Graves' ophthalmopathy.

This chain joins TRBV9 and TRBJ1-5; TRBD1 is a possible D gene (5 bases). CDR1 and CDR2 from the germline V gene are SGDLS and YYNGEE. Trimming pared 0 bases from V and 7 bases from J, leaving 11 bases between. The length of the CDR3 is 14 residues. CDR3 amino acids: CASSVDGGTQPQHF. The CDR3 DNA is TGTGCCAGCAGCGTAGATGGAGGGACCCAGCCCCAGCATTTT. The full variable domain, with the rest looked up from reference TRBV9 and TRBJ1-5, is DSGVTQTPKHLITATGQRVTLRCSPRSGDLSVYWYQQSLDQGLQFLIQYYNGEERAKGNILERFSAQQFPDLHSELNLSSLELGDSALYFCASSVDGGTQPQHFGDGTRLSIL.

The chain links TRBV20-1 to TRBJ2-7, with TRBD1 identical over 8 bases. This CDR3 comprises 15 residues. Germline V CDR1 and CDR2: DFQATT, SNEGSKA (reference sequence). Trimming cost V 0 bases and J 2 bases; bases outside gene matches: 6. The CDR3: CSARDRDRQTYEQYF. CDR3 nucleotides: TGCAGTGCTAGAGATCGGGACAGGCAAACCTACGAGCAGTACTTC.

This clonotype was detected many times. The chain recombines TRBV7-9 with TRBJ2-1; D tentatively reads TRBD1 or TRBD2 (5 bases each). The CDR3 is made up of 18 amino acids. The V and J ends lost 10 bases and 0 bases respectively, with 25 bases between them. Germline CDR1 is SEHNR and CDR2 is FQNEAQ (reference sequence). The CDR3 DNA follows: TGTGCCATCCCATTAGGTGGATCCGGGACCCCCTCCTACAATGAGCAGTTCTTC. Protein: CAIPLGGSGTPSYNEQFF. Full variable domain (remainder filled in from reference TRBV7-9 and TRBJ2-1): DTGVSQNPRHKITKRGQNVTFRCDPISEHNRLYWYRQTLGQGPEFLTYFQNEAQLEKSRLLSDRFSAERPKGSFSTLEIQRTEQGDSAMYLCAIPLGGSGTPSYNEQFFGPGTRLTVL.

This clonotype occurred many times. The chain combines TRBV7-8 with TRBJ2-7; 8 nucleotides align to TRBD2. The CDR3 runs to 15 residues. The V gene's germline CDR1 is SGHVS and CDR2 FQNEAQ. The junction had 6 bases not matched to a gene; V was cut back by 3 bases and J by 2 bases. In DNA, the CDR3 is TGTGCCAGCAGCTTGGATAGCGGGATCCCCTACGAGCAGTACTTC. This encodes CASSLDSGIPYEQYF.

In this sample, this clonotype turned up many times. The CDR3 protein is CASSYNWDQPQHF. CDR3 nucleotides: TGTGCCAGCAGTTACAACTGGGATCAGCCCCAGCATTTT. The V call is TRBV6-2 or TRBV6-3, the J call TRBJ1-5; no firm D call. Germline CDR1 reads MNHEY; CDR2 reads SVGEGT. This CDR3 is built from 13 residues. The ends were cut back, 2 bases at V and 5 bases at J, with 7 bases in the middle.

In this sample, this clonotype turned up many times. J is TRBJ2-1 and V is TRBV5-1, with 15 bases aligning to TRBD2. Trimming cost V 3 bases and J 8 bases; bases outside gene matches: 9. Germline CDR1 and CDR2: SGHRS and YFSETQ. The CDR3 is 17 amino acids. Here the CDR3 reads CASSSGLAGGPNDEQFF. The CDR3 nucleotides are TGCGCCAGCAGCTCCGGACTAGCGGGAGGGCCGAACGATGAGCAGTTCTTC.

This clonotype was seen repeatedly, ten times or more. V usage is TRBV30 and J usage is TRBJ1-1; D gene unclear. V was cut by 4 bases and J by 6 bases, with 9 bases left in between. Germline V gene lookup returns CDR1 GTSNPN and CDR2 SVGIG (reference sequence). CDR3 size: 11 residues. The CDR3 here is CAWNVRAEAFF. Here the CDR3 DNA reads TGTGCCTGGAATGTACGGGCTGAAGCTTTCTTT.

This clonotype was observed a few times. Just one base apart from a much larger clone, this may be a read error. The rearrangement links TRBV6-2 or TRBV6-3 to TRBJ2-7, with 11 nucleotides matching TRBD1. CDR1 MNHEY and CDR2 SVGEGT come from the germline V gene. The CDR3 is 15 residues long. The V gene end was trimmed by 2 bases and the J gene end by 3 bases; junction bases not matched to a gene: 3. As DNA, the CDR3 is TGTGCCAGCAGTTACGCCGGGACAGGGGGCTACGAGCAGTACTTC. This encodes CASSYAGTGGYEQYF.

This clonotype was seen more than once but under ten times. The chain combines TRBV4-1 with TRBJ2-7; 9 bases align to TRBD1. This CDR3 spans 17 amino acids. Per the germline V gene, CDR1 is MGHRA and CDR2 is YSYEKL. Germline trimming cut 0 bases from V and 2 bases from J; bases unmatched to any gene: 8. The CDR3 coding sequence is TGCGCCAGCAGCCAAGATCTTTCGGGACAGGGAGCCTACGAGCAGTACTTC. Its translation is CASSQDLSGQGAYEQYF.

The table lists this clonotype with many counts. The V call is TRBV2, the J call TRBJ2-6; D ambiguous. This CDR3 spans 16 amino acids. The V end was cut by 3 bases, the J end by 3 bases, with 12 bases between. Per the germline V gene, CDR1 is SNHLY and CDR2 is FYNNEI. CDR3 bases: TGTGCCAGCAGTGACCCGCGAGAGATTGGGGCCAACGTCCTGACTTTC. Translation gives CASSDPREIGANVLTF.

Of note for this clonotype: This may arise from a read error, as a much more abundant clone is one base away. This rearrangement joins TRBV6-1 to TRBJ1-1; 9 nucleotides match TRBD1. Germline loops: CDR1 MNHNS, CDR2 SASEGT. The CDR3 is 14 amino acids. The CDR3 spells CASRRDREATQAFF. For the CDR3, the DNA is TGTGCCAGCAGACGGGACAGGGAGGCCACTCAAGCTTTCTTT.

This clonotype was counted ten times or more. The chain recombines TRBV6-1 with TRBJ2-7, with D hard to call. Germline assignment: CDR1 MNHNS and CDR2 SASEGT. The CDR3 has 15 amino acids. Between the trimmed V and J ends, which lost 4 bases and 1 base, there was a span of 14 bases. Here the CDR3 reads CASSGAPGLSYEQYF. The CDR3 nucleotides read TGTGCCAGCAGTGGTGCCCCGGGTTTGTCCTACGAGCAGTACTTC.

This clonotype was detected many times. This chain uses TRBV2 with TRBJ2-2, with 10 nucleotides matching TRBD2. The CDR3 spans 15 residues. The V gene end was trimmed by 7 bases and the J gene end by 1 base; junction bases not matched to a gene: 3. Germline values: CDR1 SNHLY, CDR2 FYNNEI. CDR3 sequence: CASKIAGGNTGELFF. CDR3 sequence (DNA): TGTGCCAGCAAGATAGCGGGAGGGAACACCGGGGAGCTGTTTTTT. The entire variable domain, with the rest obtained from reference TRBV2 and TRBJ2-2, is as follows: EPEVTQTPSHQVTQMGQEVILRCVPISNHLYFYWYRQILGQKVEFLVSFYNNEISEKSEIFDDQFSVERPDGSNFTLKIRSTKLEDSAMYFCASKIAGGNTGELFFGEGSRLTVL.

This clonotype was picked up many times. J is TRBJ2-5 and V is TRBV7-8; TRBD2 is a possible D gene (5 bases). Between the trimmed V and J ends, which lost 5 bases and 1 base, there was a span of 17 bases. This CDR3 is built from 16 residues. CDR1 is SGHVS, CDR2 FQNEAQ, per germline. The CDR3, as DNA: TGTGCCAGCAGCCCTGCCAGGTTGGGGAGCCAAGAGACCCAGTACTTC. It yields the protein CASSPARLGSQETQYF.

This clonotype was counted between two and nine times. Just one base apart from a much larger clone, this may be a read error. The chain couples TRBV7-9 to TRBJ1-5; D is unclear. CDR1 is SEHNR and CDR2 is FQNEAQ in the germline V gene (reference sequence). There are 13 residues in the CDR3. The V and J ends lost 8 bases and 0 bases respectively, with 8 bases between them. The CDR3 reads CASGRNSNQPQHF. The CDR3 DNA follows: TGTGCCAGCGGCCGGAATAGCAATCAGCCCCAGCATTTT.